This paragraph reports one T cell receptor beta chain. Antigen unknown. The entry originates in a study of cytomegalovirus exposure and HLA in healthy donors. Unrecorded immune exposure was likely among donors, who were nominally healthy when sampled. Study-wide results and limits: Cytomegalovirus association was assigned to around 150 TCR beta chains. In an earlier analysis, most TCR beta V segments were productive about 87% or about 30% of the time.

Primers for the PCR totalled 60 Vbeta and 13 Jbeta. Some clones are missing from TCRdb's copy, which holds only in-frame ones; the method was immunoSEQ multiplex PCR. Of approximately 100,000 clones listed, more than 75% were seen once; the top ten hold under 4%. There are 15 residues in the CDR3. Trimming at V came to 3 bases and at J to 5 bases, leaving 4 bases not matched to a gene. Germline V gives CDR1 SGHVS, CDR2 FNYEAQ. Sequencing input: PBMCs. The sequence was obtained from a woman aged 35 to 49 in good health and CMV-seronegative. The chain carries TRBV7-6 and TRBJ1-5; 10 bases line up with TRBD1. For the CDR3, the DNA is TGTGCCAGCAGCTTTTCCGGGACAGGGGATCAGCCCCAGCATTTT. Its protein is CASSFSGTGDQPQHF.